The 14 T cell receptor beta chains below were found in one sample sequenced in a study of T cells after yellow fever vaccination. TCRdb independently ran MiXCR on the 5' RACE reads; one entry per CDR3 protein. The table has 450,000 to 600,000 distinct CDR3 sequences, roughly 14% seen once; the top ten hold around an eighth. The starting material was PBMCs, obtained on the day of the yellow fever booster vaccination. The receptors were sampled from a man aged 30 to 45 who received the YFV17D yellow fever vaccine.

This clonotype was seen more than once but under ten times. CDR3 sequence: CSVASGTGKFEQYF. CDR3 in DNA: TGCAGCGTTGCCTCCGGGACAGGGAAGTTCGAGCAGTACTTC. V usage is TRBV29-1 and J usage is TRBJ2-7, with TRBD1 matching over 9 bases. This CDR3 has 14 amino acids. CDR1 SQVTM and CDR2 ANQGSEA come from the germline V gene. With V trimmed by 4 bases and J by 6 bases, 10 bases remained unmatched.

Ten or more counts support this clonotype. CDR3 region: CSARSGRDSYEQYF. CDR3 DNA sequence: TGCAGTGCCCGAAGCGGGAGAGATTCCTACGAGCAGTACTTC. This chain uses TRBV20-1 with TRBJ2-7; the match to TRBD2 covers 8 bases. This CDR3 has 14 amino acids. From germline, CDR1 is DFQATT and CDR2 SNEGSKA (reference sequence). The V gene end was trimmed by 6 bases and the J gene end by 1 base; junction bases not matched to a gene: 8.

This clonotype turned up a few times. The gene calls are TRBV10-3 and TRBJ1-2, with 12 bases matching TRBD1. The length of the CDR3 is 15 residues. V dropped 1 base and J dropped 7; count of bases not matched to a gene: 4. CDR1 is ENHRY, CDR2 SYGVKD, per germline. As DNA, the CDR3 is TGTGCCATCAGTGAGTGGGACAGGGGGCAACGTGGCTACACCTTC. It yields the protein CAISEWDRGQRGYTF.

This chain joins TRBV27 and TRBJ2-2; 7 nucleotides match TRBD1. The V gene end was trimmed by 2 bases and the J gene end by 7 bases; junction bases not matched to a gene: 1. CDR1 is MNHEY and CDR2 is SMNVEV in the germline V gene (reference sequence). The CDR3 is 13 amino acids. The CDR3 is CASSLTGVGELFF. The DNA of the CDR3 is TGTGCCAGCAGTTTAACAGGGGTCGGGGAGCTGTTTTTT.

The gene calls are TRBV10-3 and TRBJ2-1, with D tentatively TRBD2 (7 bases). The germline V gene has CDR1 ENHRY and CDR2 SYGVKD. There are 17 residues in the CDR3. The V gene lost 7 bases and the J gene lost 0 bases, with 19 bases spanning the gap. The CDR3 protein is CAITPARGEGSYNEQFF. The CDR3, as DNA: TGTGCCATCACCCCAGCGAGGGGGGAGGGCTCCTACAATGAGCAGTTCTTC.

This chain joins TRBV12-3 or TRBV12-4 and TRBJ2-7, with 10 positions matching TRBD2. The V gene end was trimmed by 1 base and the J gene end by 3 bases; junction bases not matched to a gene: 3. The CDR3 is made up of 15 amino acids. The CDR3 loop is CASSLVTSGNYEQYF. CDR3 DNA sequence: TGTGCCAGCAGTTTAGTCACTAGCGGGAACTACGAGCAGTACTTC.

This clonotype turned up a few times. J is TRBJ2-1 and V is TRBV5-6; 11 bases are shared with TRBD2. CDR1 and CDR2 from the germline V gene are SGHDT and YYEEEE. The length of the CDR3 is 17 residues. Unmatched junction bases numbered 7, after V lost 4 bases and J lost 1 base. The CDR3 region has the DNA TGTGCCAGCAGCCAACCGGGACTAGCGGATTCCTACAATGAGCAGTTCTTC. As protein: CASSQPGLADSYNEQFF.

This clonotype was detected only a few times. V and J are TRBV19 and TRBJ2-1, with 9 bases fitting TRBD2. Germline lookup yields CDR1 LNHDA and CDR2 SQIVND (reference sequence). The CDR3 is made up of 17 amino acids. The trim removed 4 bases at V and 3 bases at J, leaving 10 bases unmatched. The CDR3 DNA reads TGTGCCAGTAGTACCCTTTTAGCGGGAGACATCTACAATGAGCAGTTCTTC. As protein: CASSTLLAGDIYNEQFF.

V is TRBV6-1 and J is TRBJ1-2; no reliable D call. The CDR3 totals 14 residues. Germline CDR1 MNHNS, CDR2 SASEGT. The V end lost 7 bases, the J end lost 6 bases, and 18 bases lay between the germline ends. The CDR3 DNA reads TGTGCCAGCACCCCCCCGTGGAGGGCTGATGGCTACACCTTC. The encoded protein is CASTPPWRADGYTF.

This clonotype was found a few times. The V gene is TRBV18, the J gene TRBJ2-5; D unresolved. The germline gives CDR1 KGHSH, CDR2 LQKENI. Between the trimmed V and J ends, which lost 2 bases and 3 bases, there was a span of 7 bases. This CDR3 has 13 amino acids. The CDR3 DNA reads as TGTGCCAGCTCACCATCCACAAAAGAGACCCAGTACTTC. Its protein is CASSPSTKETQYF.

This clonotype was seen a handful of times. This sequence joins TRBV30 and TRBJ2-3; 8 bases line up with TRBD1. The CDR3 runs to 15 residues. Trimming took 1 base from V and 4 from J; bases not matched to a gene: 7. Looked up from germline, CDR1 is GTSNPN and CDR2 is SVGIG (reference sequence). The CDR3 region is CAWSATTGVADTQYF. DNA for the CDR3: TGTGCCTGGAGTGCTACGACAGGGGTCGCAGATACGCAGTATTTT.

The chain links TRBV11-2 to TRBJ2-7; D unclear. The CDR3 length is 17 residues. Germline V gene sequence: CDR1 SGHAT, CDR2 FQNNGV. The germline V and J ends were trimmed by 5 bases and 2 bases, with 22 bases remaining between them. CDR3 region: CASSPRGQLLRTYEQYF. The CDR3 nucleotides are TGTGCCAGCAGCCCCCGTGGGCAGTTGCTCCGGACCTACGAGCAGTACTTC.

This clonotype was counted between two and nine times. The genes are TRBV5-5 and TRBJ2-5; 12 bases are shared with TRBD2. CDR3 length: 14 amino acids. Unmatched junction bases numbered 5, after V lost 4 bases and J lost 7 bases. Germline values: CDR1 SGHKS, CDR2 YYEKEE (reference sequence). The CDR3 region is CASSDLAGGGTQYF. The CDR3 DNA reads as TGTGCCAGCAGCGACCTAGCGGGAGGGGGGACCCAGTACTTC.

This clonotype was seen more than once but under ten times. The chain links TRBV5-5 to TRBJ2-2, with TRBD1 matching over 7 bases. CDR3 length: 13 amino acids. V shed 5 bases and J 6 bases; nucleotides not matched to a gene: 4. Germline CDR1 reads SGHKS; CDR2 reads YYEKEE (reference sequence). CDR3 nucleotides: TGTGCCAGCAGGAATACAGGGGCCGGGGAGCTGTTTTTT. Its protein is CASRNTGAGELFF. The whole variable domain, filled in from reference TRBV5-5 and TRBJ2-2, reads DAGVTQSPTHLIKTRGQQVTLRCSPISGHKSVSWYQQVLGQGPQFIFQYYEKEERGRGNFPDRFSARQFPNYSSELNVNALLLGDSALYLCASRNTGAGELFFGEGSRLTVL.